A selection of T cell receptor beta chains follows, all from one sample in a study of blood T cell repertoires in COVID-19. TCRdb keeps only in-frame clones here, not all; method: immunoSEQ multiplex PCR. The sample shows approximately 460,000 clones, 85% to 90% of them seen only once. Sequenced input: peripheral blood. The receptors were sampled from a man aged 18-30 years with COVID-19, enrolled during active disease. Both conserved end residues are part of each CDR3. Fields, in order: V gene, J gene, CDR3 protein.

V gene: TRBV7-3; J gene: TRBJ2-1; CDR3 protein: CASSPSGPSNEQFF
V gene: TRBV15; J gene: TRBJ2-1; CDR3 protein: CATSRDRGTRNEQFF
V gene: TRBV28; J gene: TRBJ2-1; CDR3 protein: CASRGLAGGNNEQFF
V gene: TRBV2; J gene: TRBJ1-1; CDR3 protein: CASSEWEGGSEAFF
V gene: TRBV11-2; J gene: TRBJ1-1; CDR3 protein: CASSPRTGWTEAFF
V gene: TRBV7-9; J gene: TRBJ1-6; CDR3 protein: CASSLVADNSPLHF
V gene: TRBV3-1/TRBV3-2; J gene: TRBJ2-5; CDR3 protein: CASSLGTGLMETQYF
V gene: TRBV6-5; J gene: TRBJ2-7; CDR3 protein: CASSYRGGYEQYF
V gene: TRBV3-1/TRBV3-2; J gene: TRBJ2-3; CDR3 protein: CASSQTPAGWTSGGADTQYF
V gene: TRBV30; J gene: TRBJ1-6; CDR3 protein: CACLTGNNSPLHF
V gene: TRBV5-5; J gene: TRBJ1-1; CDR3 protein: CASSLQGAGTEAFF
V gene: TRBV15; J gene: TRBJ2-1; CDR3 protein: CATSRDVGTSGTNEQFF
V gene: TRBV9; J gene: TRBJ2-4; CDR3 protein: CASSLGGAKNIQYF
V gene: TRBV21-1; J gene: TRBJ1-4; CDR3 protein: CASGGKRVLANEKLFF
V gene: TRBV7-6; J gene: TRBJ2-3; CDR3 protein: CASSPLGANTDTQYF
V gene: TRBV7-9; J gene: TRBJ1-1; CDR3 protein: CASSYTTGNEAFF
V gene: TRBV3-1/TRBV3-2; J gene: TRBJ1-4; CDR3 protein: CASSQSRVLRGKLFF
V gene: TRBV19; J gene: TRBJ1-3; CDR3 protein: CASSMEEAGNTIYF
V gene: TRBV18; J gene: TRBJ2-5; CDR3 protein: CASSPQSPGLAGESETQYF
V gene: TRBV2; J gene: TRBJ2-3; CDR3 protein: CASSDVAGVPDTQYF
V gene: TRBV27; J gene: TRBJ2-5; CDR3 protein: CASSFTGGIQETQYF
V gene: TRBV2; J gene: TRBJ2-7; CDR3 protein: CASRAQDSKQYF
V gene: TRBV12-3/TRBV12-4; J gene: TRBJ1-1; CDR3 protein: CASSYAGTEAFF
V gene: TRBV6-2/TRBV6-3; J gene: TRBJ1-2; CDR3 protein: CASSSQPEGDFGYTF
V gene: TRBV6-1; J gene: TRBJ1-2; CDR3 protein: CASSETGTGNYGYTF
V gene: TRBV5-1; J gene: TRBJ2-3; CDR3 protein: CASSYEGSAQYF
V gene: TRBV2; J gene: TRBJ1-1; CDR3 protein: CASSDRGPEAFF
V gene: TRBV3-1/TRBV3-2; J gene: TRBJ2-7; CDR3 protein: CASSQAGGNPAYEQYF
V gene: TRBV27; J gene: TRBJ2-6; CDR3 protein: CASSPSSGANVLTF
V gene: TRBV12-3/TRBV12-4; J gene: TRBJ2-7; CDR3 protein: CASSFGPYEQYF
V gene: TRBV30; J gene: TRBJ2-1; CDR3 protein: CAWGTSGAHNEQFF
V gene: TRBV24-1; J gene: TRBJ2-1; CDR3 protein: CATSEGSGGPNEQFF
V gene: TRBV11-3; J gene: TRBJ2-1; CDR3 protein: CASSPLAGVPSSTNEQFF
V gene: TRBV6-5; J gene: TRBJ1-3; CDR3 protein: CASSLGQGFGNTIYF
V gene: TRBV4-1; J gene: TRBJ2-1; CDR3 protein: CASSQGGGSYNEQFF
V gene: TRBV15; J gene: TRBJ2-2; CDR3 protein: CATEGLRTGELFF
V gene: TRBV6-5; J gene: TRBJ2-3; CDR3 protein: CASSKTGASDTQYF
V gene: TRBV10-3; J gene: TRBJ2-7; CDR3 protein: CAITGVEAGYWEQYF
V gene: TRBV11-3; J gene: TRBJ2-3; CDR3 protein: CASSFPGLAGSTDTQYF
V gene: TRBV5-1; J gene: TRBJ1-2; CDR3 protein: CASSSLDRGGGYTF
V gene: TRBV5-6; J gene: TRBJ1-2; CDR3 protein: CASSPFEGYGYTF
V gene: TRBV7-9; J gene: TRBJ2-3; CDR3 protein: CASVRYLGLARDTQYF
V gene: TRBV19; J gene: TRBJ1-5; CDR3 protein: CATLARGQRNNQPQHF
V gene: TRBV7-8; J gene: TRBJ2-3; CDR3 protein: CASSYQITQYF
V gene: TRBV6-6; J gene: TRBJ1-1; CDR3 protein: CAGRVGRNTEAFF
V gene: TRBV13; J gene: TRBJ1-6; CDR3 protein: CASSSRGPASPLHF
V gene: TRBV27; J gene: TRBJ1-1; CDR3 protein: CASSPGNTEAFF
V gene: TRBV10-1; J gene: TRBJ2-1; CDR3 protein: CASSGTSLEQFF
V gene: TRBV4-1; J gene: TRBJ2-1; CDR3 protein: CASSHPATGGHVSQFF
V gene: TRBV7-3; J gene: TRBJ2-1; CDR3 protein: CASSVSSGRNEQFF
V gene: TRBV5-5; J gene: TRBJ1-1; CDR3 protein: CASSLLPGDGAFF
V gene: TRBV19; J gene: TRBJ1-2; CDR3 protein: CASSRGQANYGYTF
V gene: TRBV19; J gene: TRBJ2-7; CDR3 protein: CASSRPGGVPPYEQYF
V gene: TRBV5-4; J gene: TRBJ2-1; CDR3 protein: CASSLVRDRQTYNEQFF
V gene: TRBV5-1; J gene: TRBJ2-2; CDR3 protein: CASSLDRGGELFF
V gene: TRBV13; J gene: TRBJ2-1; CDR3 protein: CASSPGQGAVFF
V gene: TRBV19; J gene: TRBJ1-1; CDR3 protein: CASRSLGQAYTEAFF